Sequencing of this T cell receptor beta chain was carried out in a study of blood T cell repertoires in COVID-19. Study overall: Collection of acute and convalescent COVID-19 samples took place in the United States, Italy and Spain. T cells, B-cell-depleted T cells, or PBMCs provided the cDNA or gDNA that served as material.

As originally analysed: For nucleated cells, counts were estimated from reference gene primer amplification. Using immunoSEQ multiplex PCR, the repertoire was profiled, and TCRdb retains in-frame clones only, with some absent. That table furnishes V, J and clone size, whereas the DNA furnished D and trimming. The data show about 81,000 clones, 85% to 90% seen once. Germline CDR1 reads SGHDN; CDR2 reads FVKESK. CDR3 length: 14 residues. V lost 3 bases and J lost 4; bases outside the gene matches: 2. This sequence joins TRBV14 and TRBJ2-2, with TRBD1 identical over 7 bases. Specimen: peripheral blood. This TCR was recovered from a woman aged 80 or older with acute or convalescent COVID-19. CDR3 loop: CASSQTGRTGELFF. CDR3 nucleotides: TGTGCCAGCAGCCAGACAGGGCGCACCGGGGAGCTGTTTTTT.